This T cell receptor beta chain was documented in a study of blood T cell repertoires in COVID-19. Whole-study context: COVID-19 samples collected from the United States, Italy and Spain covered acute and convalescent phases. In each case, the material was cDNA or gDNA derived from T cells, B-cell-depleted T cells, or PBMCs.

Assignment of participants to cohorts was predicated upon participant-reported clinical history. In the original processing: Reference gene primers were amplified, and this amplification served to estimate nucleated cell counts. The data were produced by immunoSEQ multiplex PCR, yet TCRdb's version contains in-frame clones alone and is incomplete. Clonal size and the V and J genes are those of that table, whereas D and trimming came from the DNA. Among approximately 300,000 clones listed, nearly 90% were seen once. V dropped 10 bases and J dropped 5; count of bases not matched to a gene: 11. Germline-derived CDR1 and CDR2 are MDHEN and SYDVKM. The CDR3 contains 15 residues.

This chain joins TRBV28 and TRBJ2-7; 13 nucleotides agree with TRBD2. The TCR comes from a woman between 18 and 30 years old with acute COVID-19. Material: PBMCs or T cells enriched from blood (not recorded which). As DNA, the CDR3 is TGTGCCACCCTGGAAGGAGGGACTAGCGGGAACGAGCAGTACTTC. Its protein product is CATLEGGTSGNEQYF.